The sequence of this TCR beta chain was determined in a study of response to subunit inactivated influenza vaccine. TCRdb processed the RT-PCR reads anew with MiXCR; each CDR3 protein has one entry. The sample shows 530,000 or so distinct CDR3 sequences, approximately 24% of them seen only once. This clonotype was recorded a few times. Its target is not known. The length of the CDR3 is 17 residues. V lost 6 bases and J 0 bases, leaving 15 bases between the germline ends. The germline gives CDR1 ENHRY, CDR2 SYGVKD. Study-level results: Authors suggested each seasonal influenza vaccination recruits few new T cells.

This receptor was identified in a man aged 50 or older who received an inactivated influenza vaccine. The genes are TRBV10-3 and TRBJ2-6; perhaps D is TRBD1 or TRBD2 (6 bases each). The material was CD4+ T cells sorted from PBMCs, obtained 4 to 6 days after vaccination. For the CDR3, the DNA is TGTGCCATCAGGGGGGGCAGGTATAGCTCTGGGGCCAACGTCCTGACTTTC. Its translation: CAIRGGRYSSGANVLTF.